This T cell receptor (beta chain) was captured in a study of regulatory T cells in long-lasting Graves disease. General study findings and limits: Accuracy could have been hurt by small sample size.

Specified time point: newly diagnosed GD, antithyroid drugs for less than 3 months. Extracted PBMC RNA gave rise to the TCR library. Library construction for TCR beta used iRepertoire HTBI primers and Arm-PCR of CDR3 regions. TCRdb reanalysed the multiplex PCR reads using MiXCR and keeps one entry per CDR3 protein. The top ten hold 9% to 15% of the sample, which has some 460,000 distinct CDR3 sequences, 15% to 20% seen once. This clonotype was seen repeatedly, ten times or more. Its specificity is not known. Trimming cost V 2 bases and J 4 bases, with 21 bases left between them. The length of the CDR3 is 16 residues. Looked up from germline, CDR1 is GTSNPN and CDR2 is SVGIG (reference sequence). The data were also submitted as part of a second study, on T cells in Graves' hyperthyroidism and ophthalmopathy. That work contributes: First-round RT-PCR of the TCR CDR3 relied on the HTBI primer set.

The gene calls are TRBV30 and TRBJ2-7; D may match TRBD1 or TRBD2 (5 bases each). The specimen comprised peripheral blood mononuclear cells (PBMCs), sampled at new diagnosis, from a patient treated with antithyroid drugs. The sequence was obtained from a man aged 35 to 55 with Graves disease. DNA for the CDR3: TGTGCCTGGAGTCCCCCTTCCAGGGCGAGGGGATACGAGCAGTACTTC. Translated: CAWSPPSRARGYEQYF.